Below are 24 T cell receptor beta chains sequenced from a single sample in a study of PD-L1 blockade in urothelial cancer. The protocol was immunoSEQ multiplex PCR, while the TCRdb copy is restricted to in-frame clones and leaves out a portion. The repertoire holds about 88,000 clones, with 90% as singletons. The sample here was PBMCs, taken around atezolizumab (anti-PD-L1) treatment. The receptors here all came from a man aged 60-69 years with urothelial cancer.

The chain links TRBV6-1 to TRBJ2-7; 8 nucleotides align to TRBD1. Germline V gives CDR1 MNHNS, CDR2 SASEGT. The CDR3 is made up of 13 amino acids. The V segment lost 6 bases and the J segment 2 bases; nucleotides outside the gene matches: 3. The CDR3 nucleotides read TGTGCCAGCAGGGACAGGGATACCTACGAGCAGTACTTC. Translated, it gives CASRDRDTYEQYF.

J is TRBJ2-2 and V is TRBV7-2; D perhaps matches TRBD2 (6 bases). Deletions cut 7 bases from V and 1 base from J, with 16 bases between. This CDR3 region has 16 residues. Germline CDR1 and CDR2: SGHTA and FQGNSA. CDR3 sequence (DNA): TGTGCCAGCACCCGCGCCGGGACTTTGAACACCGGGGAGCTGTTTTTT. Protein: CASTRAGTLNTGELFF. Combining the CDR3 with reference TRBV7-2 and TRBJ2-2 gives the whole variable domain GAGVSQSPSNKVTEKGKDVELRCDPISGHTALYWYRQSLGQGLEFLIYFQGNSAPDKSGLPSDRFSAERTGGSVSTLTIQRTQQEDSAVYLCASTRAGTLNTGELFFGEGSRLTVL.

CDR3 sequence reads: CASSDSGEAPQYF. The CDR3 bases are TGTGCCAGCAGTGATAGCGGGGAAGCACCCCAGTACTTC. This rearrangement joins TRBV2 to TRBJ2-5, with 8 positions matching TRBD2. The CDR3 has 13 residues. Germline CDR1 is SNHLY and CDR2 is FYNNEI. J was trimmed by 9 bases and V by 3 bases; bases with no gene match: 6.

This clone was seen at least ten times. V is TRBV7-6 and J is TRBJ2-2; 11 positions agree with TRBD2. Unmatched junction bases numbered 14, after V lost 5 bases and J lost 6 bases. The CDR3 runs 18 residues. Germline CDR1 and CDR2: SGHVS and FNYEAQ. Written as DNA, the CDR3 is TGTGCCAGCAGCCTCCTCTCCCCCACTAGCGGGAGTTCCGGGGAGCTGTTTTTT. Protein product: CASSLLSPTSGSSGELFF.

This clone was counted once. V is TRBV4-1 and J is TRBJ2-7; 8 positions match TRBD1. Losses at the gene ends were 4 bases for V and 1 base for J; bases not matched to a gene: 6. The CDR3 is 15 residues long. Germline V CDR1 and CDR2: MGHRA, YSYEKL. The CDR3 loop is CASSLGQGSSYEQYF. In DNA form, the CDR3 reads TGCGCCAGCAGCCTAGGACAGGGAAGTTCCTACGAGCAGTACTTC.

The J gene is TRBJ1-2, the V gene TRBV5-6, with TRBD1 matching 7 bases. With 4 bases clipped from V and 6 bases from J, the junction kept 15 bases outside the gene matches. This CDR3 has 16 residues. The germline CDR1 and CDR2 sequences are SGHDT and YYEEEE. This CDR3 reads CASSGRQGRDMDGYTF. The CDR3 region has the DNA TGTGCCAGCAGCGGGAGACAGGGCAGGGACATGGATGGCTACACCTTC.

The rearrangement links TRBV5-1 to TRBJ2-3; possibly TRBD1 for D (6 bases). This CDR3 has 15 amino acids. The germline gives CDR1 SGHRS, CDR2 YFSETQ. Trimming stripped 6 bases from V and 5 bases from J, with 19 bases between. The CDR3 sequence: CASTTGGGAQDTQYF. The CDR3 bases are TGCGCCAGCACGACGGGTGGGGGCGCGCAAGATACGCAGTATTTT.

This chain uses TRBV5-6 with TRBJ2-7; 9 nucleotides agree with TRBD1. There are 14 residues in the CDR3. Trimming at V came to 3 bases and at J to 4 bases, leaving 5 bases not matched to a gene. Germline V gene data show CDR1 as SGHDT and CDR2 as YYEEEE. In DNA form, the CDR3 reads TGTGCCAGCAGCTGGGGACAGGGCAAATACGAGCAGTACTTC. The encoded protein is CASSWGQGKYEQYF. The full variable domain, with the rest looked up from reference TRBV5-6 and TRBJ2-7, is DAGVTQSPTHLIKTRGQQVTLRCSPKSGHDTVSWYQQALGQGPQFIFQYYEEEERQRGNFPDRFSGHQFPNYSSELNVNALLLGDSALYLCASSWGQGKYEQYFGPGTRLTVT.

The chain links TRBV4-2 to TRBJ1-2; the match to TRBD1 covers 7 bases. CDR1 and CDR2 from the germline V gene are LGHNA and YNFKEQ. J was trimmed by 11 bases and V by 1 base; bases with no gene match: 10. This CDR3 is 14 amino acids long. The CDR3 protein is CASSQVGAGQAYTF. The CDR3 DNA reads TGTGCCAGCAGCCAAGTGGGGGCAGGACAGGCGTACACCTTC.

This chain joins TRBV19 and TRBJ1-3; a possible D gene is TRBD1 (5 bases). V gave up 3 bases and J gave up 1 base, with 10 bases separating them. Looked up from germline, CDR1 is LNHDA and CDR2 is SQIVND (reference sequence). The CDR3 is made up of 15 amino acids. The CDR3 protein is CASSIQGASGNTIYF. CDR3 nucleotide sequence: TGTGCCAGTAGTATTCAAGGGGCGTCTGGAAACACCATATATTTT. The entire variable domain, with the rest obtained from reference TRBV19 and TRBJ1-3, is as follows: DGGITQSPKYLFRKEGQNVTLSCEQNLNHDAMYWYRQDPGQGLRLIYYSQIVNDFQKGDIAEGYSVSREKKESFPLTVTSAQKNPTAFYLCASSIQGASGNTIYFGEGSWLTVV.

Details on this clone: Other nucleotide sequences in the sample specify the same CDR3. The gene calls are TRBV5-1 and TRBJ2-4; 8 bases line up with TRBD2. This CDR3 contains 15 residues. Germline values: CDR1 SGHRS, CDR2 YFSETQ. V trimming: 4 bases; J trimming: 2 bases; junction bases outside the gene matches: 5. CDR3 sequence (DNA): TGCGCCAGCAGCCCCGGGGGGGGGTCCAAAAACATTCAGTACTTC. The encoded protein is CASSPGGGSKNIQYF.

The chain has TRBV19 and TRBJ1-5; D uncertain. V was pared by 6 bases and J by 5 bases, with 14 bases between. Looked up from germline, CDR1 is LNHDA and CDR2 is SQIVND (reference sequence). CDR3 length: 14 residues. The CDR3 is CASSNPGRDQPQHF. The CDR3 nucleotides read TGTGCCAGTAGCAACCCGGGGAGGGATCAGCCCCAGCATTTT.

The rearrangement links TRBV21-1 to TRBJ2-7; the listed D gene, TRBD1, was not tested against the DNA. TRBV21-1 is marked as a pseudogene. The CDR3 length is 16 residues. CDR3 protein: CASSKARGKGIYEQYF. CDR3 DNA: TGTGCCAGCAGCAAAGCTAGGGGGAAGGGGATCTACGAGCAGTACTTC.

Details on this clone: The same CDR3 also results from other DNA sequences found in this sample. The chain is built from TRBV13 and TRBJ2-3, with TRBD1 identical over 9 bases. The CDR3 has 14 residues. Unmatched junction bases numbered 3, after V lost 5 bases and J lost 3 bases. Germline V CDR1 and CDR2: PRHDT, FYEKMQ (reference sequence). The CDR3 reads CASSLGQGTDTQYF. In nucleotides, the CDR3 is TGTGCCAGCAGCCTGGGACAGGGAACAGATACGCAGTATTTT.

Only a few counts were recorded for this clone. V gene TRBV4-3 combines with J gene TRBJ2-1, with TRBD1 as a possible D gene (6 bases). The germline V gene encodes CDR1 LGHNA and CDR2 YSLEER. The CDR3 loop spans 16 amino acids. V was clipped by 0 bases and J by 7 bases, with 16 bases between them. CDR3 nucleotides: TGCGCCAGCAGCCAAGATGCGACAGGCCCTTGGAATGAGCAGTTCTTC. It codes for CASSQDATGPWNEQFF.

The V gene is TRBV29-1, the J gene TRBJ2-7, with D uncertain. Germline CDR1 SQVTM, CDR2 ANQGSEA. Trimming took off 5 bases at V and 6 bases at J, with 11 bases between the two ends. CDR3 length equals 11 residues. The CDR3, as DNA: TGCAGCGTTCACAGCTCCGCCGAGCAGTACTTC. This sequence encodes CSVHSSAEQYF.

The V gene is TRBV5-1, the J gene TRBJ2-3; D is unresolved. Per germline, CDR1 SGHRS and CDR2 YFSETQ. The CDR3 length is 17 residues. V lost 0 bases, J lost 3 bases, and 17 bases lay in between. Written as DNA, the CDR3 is TGCGCCAGCAGCTTGGGAGGTACCGCCGGCGCTACAGATACGCAGTATTTT. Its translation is CASSLGGTAGATDTQYF.

The CDR3 DNA sequence: TGCAGCGTTGTTTGGGGGGTTGCCTACGAGCAGTACTTC. Encoded protein: CSVVWGVAYEQYF. This chain uses TRBV29-1 with TRBJ2-7, with D possibly being TRBD2 (6 bases). There are 13 residues in the CDR3. Germline-derived CDR1 and CDR2 are SQVTM and ANQGSEA. V was cut by 4 bases and J by 2 bases, with 12 bases left in between.

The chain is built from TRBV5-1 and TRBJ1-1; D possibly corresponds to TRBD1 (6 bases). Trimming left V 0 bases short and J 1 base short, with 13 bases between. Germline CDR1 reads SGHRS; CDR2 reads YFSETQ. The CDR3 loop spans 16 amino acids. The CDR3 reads CASSLAGTHANTEAFF. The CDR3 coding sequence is TGCGCCAGCAGCTTGGCCGGGACACATGCGAACACTGAAGCTTTCTTT.

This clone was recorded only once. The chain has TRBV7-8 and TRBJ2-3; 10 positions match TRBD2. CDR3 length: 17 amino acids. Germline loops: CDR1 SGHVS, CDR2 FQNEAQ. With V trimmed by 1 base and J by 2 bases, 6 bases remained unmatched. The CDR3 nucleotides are TGTGCCAGCAGCTTAGAGGCACTAGCGGGGTACACAGATACGCAGTATTTT. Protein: CASSLEALAGYTDTQYF.

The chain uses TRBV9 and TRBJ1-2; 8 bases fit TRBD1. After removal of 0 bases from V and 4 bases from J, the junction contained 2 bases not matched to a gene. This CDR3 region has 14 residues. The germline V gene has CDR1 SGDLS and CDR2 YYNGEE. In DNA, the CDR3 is TGTGCCAGCAGCGTAGGGACAGGGCCCTATGGCTACACCTTC. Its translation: CASSVGTGPYGYTF.

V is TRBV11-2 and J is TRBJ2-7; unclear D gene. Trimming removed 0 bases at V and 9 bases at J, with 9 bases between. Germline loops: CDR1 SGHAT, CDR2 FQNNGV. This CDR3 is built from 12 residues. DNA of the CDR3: TGTGCCAGCAGCTTAGATTCCGAGTGGCAGTACTTC. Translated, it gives CASSLDSEWQYF.

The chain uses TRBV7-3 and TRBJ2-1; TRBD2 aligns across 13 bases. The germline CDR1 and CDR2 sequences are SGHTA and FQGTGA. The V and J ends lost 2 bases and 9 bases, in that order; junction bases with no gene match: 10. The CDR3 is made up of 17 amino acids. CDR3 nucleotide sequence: TGTGCCAGCAGCTTATATGGCGGACTAGCGGGAGCTAGTGAGCAGTTCTTC. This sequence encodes CASSLYGGLAGASEQFF.

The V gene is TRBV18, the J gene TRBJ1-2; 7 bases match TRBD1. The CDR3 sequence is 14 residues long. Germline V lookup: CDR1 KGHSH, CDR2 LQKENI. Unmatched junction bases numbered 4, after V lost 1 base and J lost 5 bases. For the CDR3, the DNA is TGTGCCAGCTCACCACAGGGGGCCGAATATGGCTACACCTTC. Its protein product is CASSPQGAEYGYTF.